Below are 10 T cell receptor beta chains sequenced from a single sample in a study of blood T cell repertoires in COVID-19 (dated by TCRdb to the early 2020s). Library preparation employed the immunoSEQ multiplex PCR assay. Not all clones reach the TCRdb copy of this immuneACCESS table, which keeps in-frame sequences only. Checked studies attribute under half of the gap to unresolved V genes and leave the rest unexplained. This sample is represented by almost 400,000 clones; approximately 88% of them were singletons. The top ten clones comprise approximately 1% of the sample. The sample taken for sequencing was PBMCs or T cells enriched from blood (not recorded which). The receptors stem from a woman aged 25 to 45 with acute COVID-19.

The CDR3 nucleotides are TGCGCCAGCAGCTTGTTAGGTAGCGACGGTAATGAAAAACTGTTTTTT. Amino acid sequence: CASSLLGSDGNEKLFF. The chain employs TRBV5-1 and TRBJ1-4; D is uncertain. CDR1 is SGHRS and CDR2 is YFSETQ in the germline V gene. Trimming took off 1 base at V and 4 bases at J, with 14 bases between the two ends. The CDR3 spans 16 residues.

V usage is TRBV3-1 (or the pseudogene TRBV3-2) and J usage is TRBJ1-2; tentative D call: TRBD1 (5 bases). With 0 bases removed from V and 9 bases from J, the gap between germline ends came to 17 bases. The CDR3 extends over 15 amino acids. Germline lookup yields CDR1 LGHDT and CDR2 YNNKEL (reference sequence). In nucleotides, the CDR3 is TGTGCCAGCAGCCAAGAGAGGACGGGGGATGGTAGCTACACCTTC. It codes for CASSQERTGDGSYTF.

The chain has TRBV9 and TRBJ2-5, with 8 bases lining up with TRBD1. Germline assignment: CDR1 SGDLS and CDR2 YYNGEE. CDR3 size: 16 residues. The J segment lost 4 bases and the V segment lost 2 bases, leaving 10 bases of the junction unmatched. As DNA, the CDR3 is TGTGCCAGCAGCGTGAGCCAACAGGGGGTGGGAGAGACCCAGTACTTC. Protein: CASSVSQQGVGETQYF.

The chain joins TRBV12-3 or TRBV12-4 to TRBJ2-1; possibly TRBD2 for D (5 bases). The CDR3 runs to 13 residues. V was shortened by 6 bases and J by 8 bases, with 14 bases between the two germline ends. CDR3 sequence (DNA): TGTGCCAGCAGCCGCCGGGGTCTGGATGAGCAGTTCTTC. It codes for CASSRRGLDEQFF.

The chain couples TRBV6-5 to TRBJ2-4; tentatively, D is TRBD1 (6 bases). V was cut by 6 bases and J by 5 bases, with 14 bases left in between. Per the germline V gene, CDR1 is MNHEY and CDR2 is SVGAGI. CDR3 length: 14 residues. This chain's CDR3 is CASRVTGPQNIQYF. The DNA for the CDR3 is TGTGCCAGCAGAGTTACAGGGCCCCAAAACATTCAGTACTTC.

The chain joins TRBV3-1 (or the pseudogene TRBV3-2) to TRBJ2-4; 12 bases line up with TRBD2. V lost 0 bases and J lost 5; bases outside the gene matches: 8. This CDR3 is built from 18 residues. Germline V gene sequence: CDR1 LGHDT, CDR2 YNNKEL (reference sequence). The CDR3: CASSQDWVASGGENIQYF. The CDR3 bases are TGTGCCAGCAGCCAAGATTGGGTGGCTAGCGGGGGGGAAAACATTCAGTACTTC.

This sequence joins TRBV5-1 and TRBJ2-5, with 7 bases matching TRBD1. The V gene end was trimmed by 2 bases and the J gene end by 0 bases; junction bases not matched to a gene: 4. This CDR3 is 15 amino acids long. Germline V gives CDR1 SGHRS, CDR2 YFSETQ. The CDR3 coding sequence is TGCGCCAGCAGCTTCCGGGACAGAAACCAAGAGACCCAGTACTTC. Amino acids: CASSFRDRNQETQYF.

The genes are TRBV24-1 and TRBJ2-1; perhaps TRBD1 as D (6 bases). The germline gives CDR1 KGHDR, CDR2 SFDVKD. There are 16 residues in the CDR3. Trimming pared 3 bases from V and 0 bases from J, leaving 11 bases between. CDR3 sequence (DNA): TGTGCCACCAGTGATAAACAGGGTTTCTCCTACAATGAGCAGTTCTTC. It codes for CATSDKQGFSYNEQFF.

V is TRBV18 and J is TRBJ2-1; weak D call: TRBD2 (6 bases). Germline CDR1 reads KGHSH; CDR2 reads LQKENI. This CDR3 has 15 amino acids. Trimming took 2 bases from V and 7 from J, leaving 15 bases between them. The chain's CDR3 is CASSPEDRDWNEQFF. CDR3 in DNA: TGTGCCAGCTCACCAGAGGACCGGGACTGGAATGAGCAGTTCTTC.

The CDR3 region has the DNA TGCGCCAGCAGCCAAATCGTTAGCGGGGGGAACGCTGATACGCAGTATTTT. This encodes CASSQIVSGGNADTQYF. This rearrangement joins TRBV4-1 to TRBJ2-3; 10 bases match TRBD2. Trimming took 2 bases from V and 6 from J; bases not matched to a gene: 11. CDR1 is MGHRA and CDR2 is YSYEKL in the germline V gene. The CDR3 loop spans 17 amino acids.